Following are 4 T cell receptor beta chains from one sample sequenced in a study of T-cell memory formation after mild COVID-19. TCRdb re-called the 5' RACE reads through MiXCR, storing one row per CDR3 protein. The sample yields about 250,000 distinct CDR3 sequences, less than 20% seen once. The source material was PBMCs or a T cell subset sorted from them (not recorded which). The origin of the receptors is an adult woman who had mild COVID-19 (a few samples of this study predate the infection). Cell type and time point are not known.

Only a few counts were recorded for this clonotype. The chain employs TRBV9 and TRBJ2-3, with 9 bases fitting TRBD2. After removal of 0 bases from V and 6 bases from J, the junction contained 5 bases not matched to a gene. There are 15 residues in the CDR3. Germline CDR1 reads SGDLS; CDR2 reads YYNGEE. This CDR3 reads CASSVAASGVDTQYF. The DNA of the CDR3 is TGTGCCAGCAGCGTAGCCGCTAGCGGGGTCGATACGCAGTATTTT. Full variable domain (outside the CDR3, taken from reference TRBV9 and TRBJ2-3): DSGVTQTPKHLITATGQRVTLRCSPRSGDLSVYWYQQSLDQGLQFLIQYYNGEERAKGNILERFSAQQFPDLHSELNLSSLELGDSALYFCASSVAASGVDTQYFGPGTRLTVL.

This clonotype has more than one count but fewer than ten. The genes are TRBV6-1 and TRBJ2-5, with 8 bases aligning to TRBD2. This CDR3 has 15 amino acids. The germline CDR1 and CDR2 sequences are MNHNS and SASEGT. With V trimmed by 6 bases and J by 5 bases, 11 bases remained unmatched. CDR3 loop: CASRSGGRPWETQYF. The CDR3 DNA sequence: TGTGCCAGCAGGAGCGGGGGCCGGCCCTGGGAGACCCAGTACTTC.

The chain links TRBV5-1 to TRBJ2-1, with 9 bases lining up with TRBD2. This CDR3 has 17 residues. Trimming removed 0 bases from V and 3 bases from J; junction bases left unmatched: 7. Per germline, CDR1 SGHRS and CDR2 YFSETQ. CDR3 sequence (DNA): TGCGCCAGCAGCTTGGCCTCTAGCGGGGTCGGCTACAATGAGCAGTTCTTC. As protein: CASSLASSGVGYNEQFF.

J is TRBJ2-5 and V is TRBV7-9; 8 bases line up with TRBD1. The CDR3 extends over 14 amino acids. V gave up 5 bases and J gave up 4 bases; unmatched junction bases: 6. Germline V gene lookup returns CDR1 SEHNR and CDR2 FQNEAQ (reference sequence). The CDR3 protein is CASSPRTGIETQYF. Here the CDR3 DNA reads TGTGCCAGCAGCCCTCGGACAGGGATAGAGACCCAGTACTTC.